A selection of T cell receptor beta chains follows, all from one sample in a study of neoadjuvant nivolumab and ipilimumab in lung cancer. Libraries were prepared by immunoSEQ multiplex PCR; TCRdb keeps only in-frame clonotypes and omits some of them. The sample records about 38,000 clones, about 91% being singletons. The sequenced sample was peripheral blood, obtained before neoadjuvant nivolumab, alone or with ipilimumab. The source is an adult with non-small cell lung cancer. The CDR3 runs from the conserved cysteine through the conserved F or W. Each record gives: CDR3 protein, CDR3 DNA, clone size, V gene, D gene, J gene. The D gene is left open where the match is weak. Only some rows state a clone size, as once, few, many or a class for expanded clones.

CASSANYRARGNTIYF,TGTGCCAGCAGCGCGAATTACAGGGCGAGAGGAAACACCATATATTTT,-,TRBV9,-,TRBJ1-3
CATSRDVGGPGYEQYF,TGTGCCACCAGCAGAGATGTGGGGGGGCCGGGGTACGAGCAGTACTTC,-,TRBV15,-,TRBJ2-7
CASSKVGGASGANVLTF,TGTGCCAGCAGTAAAGTAGGCGGGGCATCAGGGGCCAACGTCCTGACTTTC,-,TRBV27,-,TRBJ2-6
CASSAWPGGQWTEAFF,TGTGCCAGTAGTGCATGGCCCGGGGGGCAGTGGACTGAAGCTTTCTTT,-,TRBV19,-,TRBJ1-1
CASSLNIGLNYGYTF,TGTGCCAGCAGCTTGAATATAGGCCTGAACTATGGCTACACCTTC,-,TRBV5-6,-,TRBJ1-2
CASRPGGTGELFF,TGTGCCAGCAGGCCAGGGGGAACCGGGGAGCTGTTTTTT,once,TRBV9,TRBD1,TRBJ2-2
CASSPESHNEQFF,TGTGCCAGCAGTCCAGAAAGTCACAATGAGCAGTTCTTC,-,TRBV6-1,-,TRBJ2-1
CASSDGSGSSGYEQYF,TGCGCCAGCAGCGATGGGAGCGGGAGTTCGGGCTACGAGCAGTACTTC,-,TRBV5-1,TRBD2,TRBJ2-7
CAISESDRDNQPQHF,TGTGCCATCAGTGAGTCGGACAGGGACAATCAGCCCCAGCATTTT,-,TRBV10-3,TRBD1,TRBJ1-5
CASSLEEAVVKTQYF,TGTGCCAGCAGCTTGGAAGAGGCAGTCGTCAAGACCCAGTACTTC,-,TRBV5-6,-,TRBJ2-5
CASSAGQGSNEQFF,TGTGCCAGCTCAGCGGGACAGGGTAGCAATGAGCAGTTCTTC,-,TRBV18,TRBD1,TRBJ2-1
CASSRVLDEQYF,TGTGCCAGCAGTAGAGTGCTGGACGAGCAGTACTTC,once,TRBV6-6,-,TRBJ2-7
CASSVEGGGGEQYF,TGTGCCAGCAGCGTAGAGGGAGGGGGGGGCGAGCAGTACTTC,-,TRBV9,-,TRBJ2-7
CASSPTPGLAGGTEQYF,TGTGCCAGCAGTCCAACACCCGGACTAGCGGGAGGGACCGAGCAGTACTTC,-,TRBV27,TRBD2,TRBJ2-7
CASSLDQSSPGNTIYF,TGTGCCAGCAGCTTAGATCAGTCAAGCCCTGGAAACACCATATATTTT,-,TRBV11-2,-,TRBJ1-3
CASSYHRGPDPKQYF,TGTGCCAGCAGTTACCATAGGGGCCCAGACCCCAAGCAGTACTTC,-,TRBV6-5,-,TRBJ2-7
CASSGGEQFF,TGTGCCAGCAGTGGCGGTGAGCAGTTCTTC,-,TRBV2,-,TRBJ2-1
CASSFSSLAGGSNEQFF,TGTGCCAGCAGTTTCTCCTCACTAGCGGGAGGTAGTAATGAGCAGTTCTTC,-,TRBV7-9,TRBD2,TRBJ2-1
CASSLEGTSGSHF,TGTGCCAGCAGCTTGGAAGGGACTAGCGGGAGTCACTTC,-,TRBV5-4,TRBD2,TRBJ2-4
CASSSYSGSSYEQYF,TGTGCCAGCAGCTCGTATAGCGGGAGTTCCTACGAGCAGTACTTC,-,TRBV5-4,TRBD2,TRBJ2-7
CASSYFTGLNTEAFF,TGTGCCAGCAGTTACTTTACAGGTCTAAACACTGAAGCTTTCTTT,-,TRBV6-5,-,TRBJ1-1
CASSTSGTWYEQYF,TGTGCCAGCAGTACTAGCGGGACTTGGTACGAGCAGTACTTC,-,TRBV28,TRBD2,TRBJ2-7
CASSLMGDSYNEQFF,TGTGCCAGCAGCTTGATGGGCGACTCCTACAATGAGCAGTTCTTC,-,TRBV7-9,-,TRBJ2-1
CASRASGANVLTF,TGTGCCAGCAGGGCCTCTGGGGCCAACGTCCTGACTTTC,-,TRBV27,-,TRBJ2-6
CATSRVRGTRTQETQYF,TGTGCCACCAGCAGAGTCCGAGGGACACGCACACAAGAGACCCAGTACTTC,-,TRBV15,-,TRBJ2-5
CASSLRLRSGTSYEQYF,TGTGCCAGCAGCTTGAGGCTGCGGAGCGGGACCTCCTACGAGCAGTACTTC,-,TRBV11-2,TRBD2,TRBJ2-7
CASSLRGGQGARGEQFF,TGTGCCAGCAGCCTAAGGGGGGGGCAGGGGGCGCGTGGTGAGCAGTTCTTC,-,TRBV11-3,-,TRBJ2-1
CASSQLSRDYAYEQYF,TGTGCCAGCAGCCAACTAAGCCGGGACTACGCCTACGAGCAGTACTTC,-,TRBV14,TRBD2,TRBJ2-7
CASSERLGLGPTSEQFF,TGTGCCAGCAGTGAAAGATTGGGACTAGGGCCTACCAGTGAGCAGTTCTTC,once,TRBV6-1,TRBD2,TRBJ2-1
CAGDNGGSGNTIYF,TGTGCCGGGGACAACGGAGGCTCTGGAAACACCATATATTTT,-,TRBV6-1,-,TRBJ1-3
CATSSAAWAGSQETQYF,TGTGCCACCAGCAGTGCCGCGTGGGCGGGGTCCCAAGAGACCCAGTACTTC,once,TRBV15,-,TRBJ2-5
CASMPGGGYEQFF,TGTGCCAGCATGCCGGGAGGGGGCTATGAGCAGTTCTTC,-,TRBV6-1,-,TRBJ2-1
CASSQTGTGSSYEQYF,TGCGCCAGCAGCCAGACAGGGACAGGGAGCTCCTACGAGCAGTACTTC,-,TRBV4-3,TRBD1,TRBJ2-7
CASSLVAGDRVGNEQFF,TGTGCCAGCAGCTTAGTAGCGGGAGACAGGGTGGGTAATGAGCAGTTCTTC,-,TRBV7-2,TRBD2,TRBJ2-1
CASKLAGGSNEQFF,TGTGCCAGCAAGCTAGCGGGAGGTAGCAATGAGCAGTTCTTC,-,TRBV6-4,TRBD2,TRBJ2-1
CASTNPIGQGNQPQHF,TGTGCCAGCACCAACCCCATCGGACAGGGTAATCAGCCCCAGCATTTT,few,TRBV6-6,TRBD1,TRBJ1-5
CASGREGTYNEQFF,TGTGCCAGCGGAAGGGAGGGGACCTACAATGAGCAGTTCTTC,few,TRBV7-6,TRBD2,TRBJ2-1
CASSLGPQGGYTEAFF,TGCGCCAGCAGCTTGGGTCCTCAGGGGGGGTACACTGAAGCTTTCTTT,-,TRBV5-1,TRBD1,TRBJ1-1
CAWSDSARGPQHF,TGTGCCTGGAGCGACAGTGCCCGAGGGCCCCAGCATTTT,few,TRBV30,-,TRBJ1-5
CASSPYRCGLAKNIQYF,TGCGCCAGCAGTCCCTATCGGTGTGGCCTAGCCAAAAACATTCAGTACTTC,-,TRBV23-1,-,TRBJ2-4
CAWSNRAYRSEQFF,TGTGCCTGGAGTAACCGGGCTTATCGAAGTGAGCAGTTCTTC,-,TRBV30,-,TRBJ2-1
CASSLASSYEQYF,TGTGCCAGCAGTTTAGCCAGCTCCTACGAGCAGTACTTC,once,TRBV28,-,TRBJ2-7